A single TCR beta chain is shown here with its context. This sample was taken from a study of OX40 agonist ivuxolimab in advanced cancers. Whole-study context: Ivuxolimab is an agonistic anti-OX40 (CD134) antibody, and patients were treated with it. Three patients had partial responses: one hepatocellular carcinoma, two cutaneous melanoma.

Sequencing used immunoSEQ multiplex PCR; TCRdb keeps in-frame clones, though not all of them. The sample consists of about 93,000 clones, around 90% of them appearing once. With V trimmed by 5 bases and J by 4 bases, 10 bases remained unmatched. CDR1 is SGHTA and CDR2 is FQGNSA in the germline V gene. This CDR3 spans 15 amino acids. This clonotype originated in an adult with an advanced solid tumor such as melanoma, head and neck, liver or kidney cancer. The sample consisted of CD4+ or CD8+ T cells sorted from blood, taken in a trial of the OX40 agonist ivuxolimab. The V gene is TRBV7-2, the J gene TRBJ1-2; 7 nucleotides agree with TRBD1. As DNA, the CDR3 is TGTGCCAGCAGCCCGGCGGGACAGAGGGTCTATGGCTACACCTTC. Its protein is CASSPAGQRVYGYTF.